The rows below give T cell receptor beta chains drawn from one sample of a study of beta chain features in type 1 diabetes. Libraries were prepared by immunoSEQ multiplex PCR; TCRdb keeps only in-frame clonotypes and omits some of them. The table has 300,000 to 450,000 clones, 15% to 20% seen once. The sample comprised naive CD4+ T cells from blood. These receptors were taken from a woman under 30 in good health. The CDR3 runs from the conserved cysteine through the conserved F or W. Each record gives: J gene, clone size, D gene, V gene, CDR3 protein. The D gene is left open where the match is weak. Clone size is given for some rows only: seen once, a few or many times, or a class if the clone is expanded.

j_call: TRBJ1-2; clone_size: -; d_call: -; v_call: TRBV30; cdr3_aa: CAGRTVIYGYTF
j_call: TRBJ1-1; clone_size: -; d_call: TRBD1; v_call: TRBV30; cdr3_aa: CAWREQGARAFF
j_call: TRBJ2-3; clone_size: -; d_call: TRBD2; v_call: TRBV2; cdr3_aa: CASRTSGGSDTQYF
j_call: TRBJ2-3; clone_size: -; d_call: TRBD2; v_call: TRBV6-5; cdr3_aa: CASSYRGGTDTQYF
j_call: TRBJ2-1; clone_size: -; d_call: -; v_call: TRBV9; cdr3_aa: CASSIQTASYNEQFF
j_call: TRBJ2-3; clone_size: few; d_call: -; v_call: TRBV7-9; cdr3_aa: CASSLVESNTDTQYF
j_call: TRBJ2-5; clone_size: -; d_call: -; v_call: TRBV18; cdr3_aa: CASSARRSQGSETQYF
j_call: TRBJ2-7; clone_size: -; d_call: TRBD1; v_call: TRBV5-1; cdr3_aa: CASRLPGQGLEQYF
j_call: TRBJ2-1; clone_size: -; d_call: TRBD2; v_call: TRBV5-1; cdr3_aa: CASSLGRKRDYNEQFF
j_call: TRBJ2-1; clone_size: -; d_call: -; v_call: TRBV5-1; cdr3_aa: CASSAARVSYNEQFF
j_call: TRBJ2-7; clone_size: few; d_call: -; v_call: TRBV5-1; cdr3_aa: CASSLQGHPQYEQYF
j_call: TRBJ2-5; clone_size: -; d_call: -; v_call: TRBV7-2; cdr3_aa: CASRRSGEETQYF
j_call: TRBJ1-2; clone_size: -; d_call: TRBD1; v_call: TRBV4-2; cdr3_aa: CASSPPGQHYGYTF
j_call: TRBJ2-3; clone_size: -; d_call: -; v_call: TRBV5-1; cdr3_aa: CASSLGESSTDTQYF
j_call: TRBJ1-2; clone_size: -; d_call: -; v_call: TRBV6-5; cdr3_aa: CASSLQGNYGYTF
j_call: TRBJ1-1; clone_size: -; d_call: -; v_call: TRBV18; cdr3_aa: CASSPRDTNTEAFF
j_call: TRBJ2-1; clone_size: -; d_call: -; v_call: TRBV5-1; cdr3_aa: CASSLDQVDEQFF
j_call: TRBJ1-2; clone_size: few; d_call: -; v_call: TRBV18; cdr3_aa: CASSVSGQFIYGYTF
j_call: TRBJ1-4; clone_size: few; d_call: TRBD1; v_call: TRBV30; cdr3_aa: CAWTGTGDGEKLFF
j_call: TRBJ1-1; clone_size: -; d_call: -; v_call: TRBV27; cdr3_aa: CASSLRRSRGETEAFF